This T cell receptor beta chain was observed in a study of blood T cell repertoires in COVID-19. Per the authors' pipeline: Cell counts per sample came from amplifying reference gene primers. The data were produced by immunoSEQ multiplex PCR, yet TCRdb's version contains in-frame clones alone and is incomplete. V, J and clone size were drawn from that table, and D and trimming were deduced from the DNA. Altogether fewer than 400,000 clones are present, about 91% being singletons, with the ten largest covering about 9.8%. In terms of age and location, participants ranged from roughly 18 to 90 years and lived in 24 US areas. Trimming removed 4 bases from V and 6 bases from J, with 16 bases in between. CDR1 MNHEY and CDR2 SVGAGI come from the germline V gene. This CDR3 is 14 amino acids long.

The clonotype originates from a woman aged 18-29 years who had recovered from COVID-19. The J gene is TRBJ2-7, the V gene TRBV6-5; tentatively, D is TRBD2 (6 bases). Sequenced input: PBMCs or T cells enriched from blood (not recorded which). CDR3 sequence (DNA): TGTGCCAGCAGTTCCTCAATTACTAGCAGCGAGCAGTACTTC. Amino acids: CASSSSITSSEQYF.